This TCR beta chain appears in the sequencing data of a study of CD8 T cells in ankylosing spondylitis. General observations from the study: As for the disease-linked clones, they showed a CD8+ phenotype and occurred at relatively low frequencies in peripheral blood. The authors reported significant enrichment of disease-linked clones in matched ankylosing spondylitis synovial fluid.

Using quantitative 5'-RACE with molecular barcodes, the authors made TCR beta libraries. From the 5' RACE reads, TCRdb called clonotypes with MiXCR, one entry per CDR3 protein. The sample shows 200,000 to 300,000 distinct CDR3 sequences, under 12% of them seen only once. Germline V gene sequence: CDR1 SGHAT, CDR2 FQDESV (reference sequence). This CDR3 spans 18 amino acids. V was clipped by 4 bases and J by 0 bases, with 21 bases between them. At least ten counts were recorded for this clonotype. The antigen is unknown. This receptor was taken from a male donor with ankylosing spondylitis or in good health (not recorded which). Sequencing input: blood, either unsorted or a sorted T cell fraction (not recorded which). The chain couples TRBV11-1 to TRBJ1-1; perhaps TRBD1 as D (5 bases). The CDR3 DNA sequence: TGTGCCAGCAGCTACACCCGGGGGGTCAGTCCTATGAACACTGAAGCTTTCTTT. Translated: CASSYTRGVSPMNTEAFF.